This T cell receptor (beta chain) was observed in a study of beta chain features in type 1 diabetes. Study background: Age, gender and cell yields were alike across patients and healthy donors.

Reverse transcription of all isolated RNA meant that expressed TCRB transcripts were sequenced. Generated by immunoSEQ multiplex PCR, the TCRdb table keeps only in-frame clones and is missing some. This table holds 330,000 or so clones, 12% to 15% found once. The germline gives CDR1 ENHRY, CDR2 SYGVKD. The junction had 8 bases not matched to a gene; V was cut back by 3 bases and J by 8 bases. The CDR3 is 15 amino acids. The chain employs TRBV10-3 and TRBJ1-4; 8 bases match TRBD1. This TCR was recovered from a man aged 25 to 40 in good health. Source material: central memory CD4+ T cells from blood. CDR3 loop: CAISDKDRAGEKLFF. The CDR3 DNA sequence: TGTGCCATCAGTGATAAGGACAGGGCGGGAGAAAAACTGTTTTTT.